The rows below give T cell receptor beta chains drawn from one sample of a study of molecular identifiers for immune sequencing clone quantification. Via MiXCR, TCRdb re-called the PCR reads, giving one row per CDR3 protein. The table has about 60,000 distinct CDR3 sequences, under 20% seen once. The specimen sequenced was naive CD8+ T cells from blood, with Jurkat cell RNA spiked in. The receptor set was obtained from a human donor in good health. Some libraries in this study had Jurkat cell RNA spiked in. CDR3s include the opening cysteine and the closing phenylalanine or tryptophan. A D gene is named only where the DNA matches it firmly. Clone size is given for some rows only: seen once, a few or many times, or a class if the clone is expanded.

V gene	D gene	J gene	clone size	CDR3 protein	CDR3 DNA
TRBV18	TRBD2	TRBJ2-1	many	CASSPPASSTSGSEQFF	TGTGCCAGCTCACCACCGGCATCATCGACTAGCGGTTCCGAGCAGTTCTTC
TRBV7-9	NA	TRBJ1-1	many	CASSSPRGDTEAFF	TGTGCCAGCAGCTCCCCGCGGGGGGACACTGAAGCTTTCTTT
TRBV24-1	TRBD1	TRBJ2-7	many	CATSEIGDSSYEQYF	TGTGCCACCAGTGAAATTGGGGACAGCTCCTACGAGCAGTACTTC
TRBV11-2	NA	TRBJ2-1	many	CASRSNNEQFF	TGTGCCAGCAGATCGAACAATGAGCAGTTCTTC
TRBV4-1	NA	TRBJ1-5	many	CASSHGVKTLPQHF	TGCGCCAGCAGCCACGGGGTTAAAACTTTGCCCCAGCATTTT
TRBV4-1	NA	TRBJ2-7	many	CASSRREGVDEQYF	TGCGCCAGCAGCCGCCGGGAAGGGGTGGACGAGCAGTACTTC
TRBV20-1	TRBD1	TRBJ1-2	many	CSARERTIRGQGDHYGYTF	TGCAGTGCTAGAGAGAGGACTATCCGGGGACAGGGGGACCACTATGGCTACACCTTC
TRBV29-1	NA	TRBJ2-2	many	CSVWATGELFF	TGCAGCGTGTGGGCCACCGGGGAGCTGTTTTTT
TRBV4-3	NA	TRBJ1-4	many	CASSQDQGVREKLFF	TGCGCCAGCAGCCAAGATCAAGGGGTTCGTGAAAAACTGTTTTTT
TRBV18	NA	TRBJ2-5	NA	CASSPSGLASSQETQYF	TGTGCCAGCTCACCCTCGGGTCTAGCGTCTTCTCAAGAGACCCAGTACTTC
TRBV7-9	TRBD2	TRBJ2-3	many	CASSSNPAGVTDTQYF	TGTGCCAGCAGCTCAAACCCGGCGGGGGTCACAGATACGCAGTATTTT
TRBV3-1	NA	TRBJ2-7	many	CASSFGTGYEQYF	TGTGCCAGCAGCTTCGGGACTGGGTACGAGCAGTACTTC